The next 14 T cell receptor beta chains were all read from a single sample in a study of brain T cells in children with intractable seizures. The repertoire was sequenced with immunoSEQ multiplex PCR; TCRdb's copy has only in-frame clones and lacks some. The table includes tens of thousands of clones, about 90% detected once. This sample comprised peripheral blood, obtained at surgery. Receptor source: a girl aged 2 to 10 with Rasmussen encephalitis and intractable seizures.

The chain couples TRBV7-2 to TRBJ2-7, with D maybe TRBD2 (6 bases). Germline V gene sequence: CDR1 SGHTA, CDR2 FQGNSA. The CDR3 extends over 15 amino acids. V dropped 5 bases and J dropped 9 bases, with 23 bases sitting between them. CDR3 coding DNA: TGTGCCAGCAGCCTGGGGGACTCACGCGTTAAAGCGCAGTACTTC. Translated: CASSLGDSRVKAQYF. The variable domain in full, with the rest retrieved from reference TRBV7-2 and TRBJ2-7, is GAGVSQSPSNKVTEKGKDVELRCDPISGHTALYWYRQSLGQGLEFLIYFQGNSAPDKSGLPSDRFSAERTGGSVSTLTIQRTQQEDSAVYLCASSLGDSRVKAQYFGPGTRLTVT.

CDR3: CASSVGQGTAKNIQYF. The CDR3 region has the DNA TGTGCCAGCAGCGTGGGACAGGGGACGGCCAAAAACATTCAGTACTTC. The chain is built from TRBV9 and TRBJ2-4; 10 bases map to TRBD1. The germline V gene encodes CDR1 SGDLS and CDR2 YYNGEE. V lost 2 bases and J lost 1; bases outside the gene matches: 3. The CDR3 has 16 amino acids.

This chain connects TRBV5-6 to TRBJ1-2, with TRBD1 matching 8 bases. The CDR3 runs to 14 residues. The junction had 3 bases not matched to a gene; V was cut back by 4 bases and J by 1 base. The germline V gene encodes CDR1 SGHDT and CDR2 YYEEEE. CDR3 in amino acids: CASSLGQGNYGYTF. In nucleotides, the CDR3 is TGTGCCAGCAGCCTAGGACAGGGTAACTATGGCTACACCTTC.

The chain uses TRBV3-1 (or the pseudogene TRBV3-2) and TRBJ1-3; D remains unclear. Germline values: CDR1 LGHDT, CDR2 YNNKEL (reference sequence). The CDR3 contains 17 residues. V was shortened by 4 bases and J by 0 bases, with 16 bases between the two germline ends. This chain's CDR3 is CASSPRPRTASGNTIYF. The CDR3 DNA sequence: TGTGCCAGCAGCCCACGACCCAGAACAGCCTCTGGAAACACCATATATTTT.

This clone has just a few counts. The rearrangement links TRBV25-1 to TRBJ1-5, with TRBD1 as a possible D gene (5 bases). Trimming stripped 8 bases from V and 0 bases from J, with 11 bases between. CDR1 is MGHDK and CDR2 is SYGVNS in the germline V gene. The CDR3 totals 14 residues. Written as DNA, the CDR3 is TGTGCCAGCTCGGGGCCATATAGCAATCAGCCCCAGCATTTT. It translates to CASSGPYSNQPQHF.

The rearrangement links TRBV29-1 to TRBJ1-6; D unresolved. The germline V gene encodes CDR1 SQVTM and CDR2 ANQGSEA. The V gene lost 7 bases and the J gene lost 7 bases, with 14 bases spanning the gap. The CDR3 covers 13 residues. The CDR3 DNA reads as TGCAGCGCTAGCGAGGACCTGAATTCACCCCTCCACTTT. It specifies CSASEDLNSPLHF.

The rearrangement uses TRBV10-2 and TRBJ2-6; either TRBD1 or TRBD2 may supply D (5 bases each). Germline-derived CDR1 and CDR2 are WSHSY and SAAADI. This CDR3 contains 15 residues. Trimming pared 6 bases from V and 2 bases from J, leaving 11 bases between. This CDR3 reads CASSPGSPGANVLTF. Written as DNA, the CDR3 is TGCGCCAGCAGCCCAGGGAGTCCTGGGGCCAACGTCCTGACTTTC.

V and J are TRBV3-1 (or the pseudogene TRBV3-2) and TRBJ2-7; D possibly corresponds to TRBD2 (5 bases). V was clipped by 0 bases and J by 1 base, with 10 bases between them. This CDR3 is 15 amino acids long. The germline V gene has CDR1 LGHDT and CDR2 YNNKEL (reference sequence). The CDR3 loop reads CASSQDPDFSYEQYF. CDR3 sequence (DNA): TGTGCCAGCAGCCAAGATCCGGACTTTTCCTACGAGCAGTACTTC.

This clone has only one observation. The junction shows a germline mismatch at one end, possibly a read error. V is TRBV10-1 and J is TRBJ2-1; D is perhaps TRBD1 or TRBD2 (5 bases each). Germline V lookup: CDR1 WNHNN, CDR2 SYGVQD (reference sequence). This CDR3 spans 18 amino acids. CDR3: CASSESVMGESSNNEQFF. CDR3 nucleotide sequence: TGCGCCAGCAGTGAGTCGGTGATGGGGGAGTCCTCCAACAATGAGCAGTTCTTC.

V gene TRBV9 combines with J gene TRBJ2-3, with D possibly TRBD2 on 5 matching bases. V was shortened by 0 bases and J by 0 bases, with 17 bases between the two germline ends. The length of the CDR3 is 18 residues. Looked up from germline, CDR1 is SGDLS and CDR2 is YYNGEE. CDR3 residues: CASSVGPSPTSSTDTQYF. For the CDR3, the DNA is TGTGCCAGCAGCGTAGGACCCAGCCCAACTAGTAGCACAGATACGCAGTATTTT.

This sequence joins TRBV21-1 and TRBJ2-7. TRBV21-1 is tagged as a pseudogene. This CDR3 spans 13 amino acids. CDR3 nucleotides: TGTGCCAGCAGCCCGGGACCTTCTGGCGAGCAGTACTTC. This gives the protein CASSPGPSGEQYF.

The chain is built from TRBV7-2 and TRBJ2-3; possibly TRBD1 or TRBD2 for D (5 bases each). CDR1 is SGHTA, CDR2 FQGNSA, per germline. The CDR3 runs 15 residues. Trimming cost V 4 bases and J 2 bases, with 13 bases left between them. CDR3 sequence: CASSSGRTFTDTQYF. CDR3 DNA: TGTGCCAGCAGCTCGGGACGGACCTTCACAGATACGCAGTATTTT.

The rearrangement joins TRBV2 to TRBJ1-5; D unclear. V was cut by 1 base and J by 6 bases, with 10 bases left in between. This CDR3 comprises 14 residues. CDR1 and CDR2 (germline): SNHLY, FYNNEI. The CDR3 sequence is CASSEETRLQPQHF. The CDR3 DNA is TGTGCCAGCAGTGAAGAGACCCGACTTCAGCCCCAGCATTTT.

The chain recombines TRBV30 with TRBJ2-3; TRBD1 or TRBD2 may be the D gene (5 bases each). V was cut by 5 bases and J by 5 bases, with 20 bases left in between. Germline V lookup: CDR1 GTSNPN, CDR2 SVGIG (reference sequence). The CDR3 has 15 residues. As DNA, the CDR3 is TGTGCCTGGGCTAGGGGCGGGCCCCCCCTAGATACGCAGTATTTT. Its protein is CAWARGGPPLDTQYF.